Sequencing of this T cell receptor beta chain was carried out in a study of CXCR3-negative and CXCR3-positive naive CD8 T cells (dated by TCRdb to between 2017 and 2020). Turning to the overall study: In total, about 135 million TRB reads were obtained, or roughly 1.5 +/- 0.3 million reads per library. For the TRBV-TRBJ cluster analysis, the naive subsets came from about 5 donors, while the memory cells came from 3 donors. Data from 11 donors, pooled across two independent experiments, went into the diversity and physicochemical repertoire analyses. Summary of the overall study and its limitations: Comparably high repertoire diversity was found in both naive subsets, whereas much lower repertoire diversity was found in memory CD8+ T cells. CXCR3 expression partially decreased after cryopreservation, so most assays used freshly isolated PBMCs. Within the same donor, TRBV-TRBJ usage looked similar between naive CXCR3-negative and CXCR3-positive cells, but memory cells had distinct patterns. TRB CDR3s from CXCR3-positive naive cells showed higher hydrophobicity (lower Kidera factor 4), lower energy, and higher strength and volume indices than CXCR3-negative naive cells. Because surface CD5, which is linked to self-reactivity in mice, was comparable between the naive subsets, TCR interaction strength was also inferred from the physicochemical properties of TRB CDR3s.

The CDR3 spans 15 residues, from the cysteine through the phenylalanine. No DNA was logged. CDR1 and CDR2 are read off the germline V gene (reference sequence) as SEHNR and FQNEAQ. The listed sequencing device is NextSeq 550. The Human TCR Profiling Kit (MiLaboratory) was used to prepare UMI-labeled 5' RACE TRB cDNA libraries. cDNA synthesis used the entire amount of extracted RNA, and PCR amplification then used the entire amount of cDNA produced. Libraries were prepared in parallel using an identical number of PCR cycles. The paper's processing steps were these. With a requirement of at least two reads per UMI, MIGEC and MiXCR extracted about 50,000 +/- 10,000 unique UMI-labeled TRB cDNA molecules per library. An average of 40,000 +/- 10,000 functional in-frame TRB CDR3 nucleotide clonotypes without stop codons was found per library. Diversity metrics, including normalized Shannon-Wiener and Chao1, were computed in VDJtools after downsampling to 5000 UMI-labeled TRB molecules per sample. Clonotype-size-weighted physicochemical properties of the central five CDR3 residues (interaction energy, strength, volume and Kidera factor 4) were computed in VDJtools. TCRdb reprocessed the reads, so every CDR3 protein sequence counts as one entry and DNA is not shown. Clone size and V and J calls follow TCRdb, not the original study. This sample's table contains 55,000 to 70,000 distinct CDR3 sequences. More than 0.45% of the sample is taken by the ten largest.

Each CD8+ T cell subset was flow-sorted in triplicate, with approximately 300,000 cells per subset placed directly into RLT lysis buffer. To exclude memory contaminants, naive CD8+ T cells were stringently defined as CD45RO-CCR7+CD27+CD95-. Peripheral blood mononuclear cells were isolated from buffy coats by standard density gradient centrifugation. Naive CXCR3-negative and CXCR3-positive CD8+ T cells were flow-sorted on a FACSAria III. Total RNA was extracted from sorted cells using an RNeasy Mini Kit. To note about this clonotype: The target of this receptor is not known.

This chain joins TRBV7-9 to TRBJ2-5; with no DNA, the TCRdb D assignment of TRBD1 cannot be verified. This receptor was obtained from a human donor in good health. Some clones in this sample may be carry-over from other donors' samples. Input material: naive CXCR3+ CD8+ T cells from blood. The sample's cell subset or site label is to be understood as: CD45RO-CCR7+CD27+CD95- naive CD8+ T cells expressing CXCR3 (TNR3+). The CDR3 loop reads CASSFGPGSQETQYF. The CDR3 plus the reference TRBV7-9 and TRBJ2-5 genes for the other parts give the full variable domain: DTGVSQNPRHKITKRGQNVTFRCDPISEHNRLYWYRQTLGQGPEFLTYFQNEAQLEKSRLLSDRFSAERPKGSFSTLEIQRTEQGDSAMYLCASSFGPGSQETQYFGPGTRLLVL.